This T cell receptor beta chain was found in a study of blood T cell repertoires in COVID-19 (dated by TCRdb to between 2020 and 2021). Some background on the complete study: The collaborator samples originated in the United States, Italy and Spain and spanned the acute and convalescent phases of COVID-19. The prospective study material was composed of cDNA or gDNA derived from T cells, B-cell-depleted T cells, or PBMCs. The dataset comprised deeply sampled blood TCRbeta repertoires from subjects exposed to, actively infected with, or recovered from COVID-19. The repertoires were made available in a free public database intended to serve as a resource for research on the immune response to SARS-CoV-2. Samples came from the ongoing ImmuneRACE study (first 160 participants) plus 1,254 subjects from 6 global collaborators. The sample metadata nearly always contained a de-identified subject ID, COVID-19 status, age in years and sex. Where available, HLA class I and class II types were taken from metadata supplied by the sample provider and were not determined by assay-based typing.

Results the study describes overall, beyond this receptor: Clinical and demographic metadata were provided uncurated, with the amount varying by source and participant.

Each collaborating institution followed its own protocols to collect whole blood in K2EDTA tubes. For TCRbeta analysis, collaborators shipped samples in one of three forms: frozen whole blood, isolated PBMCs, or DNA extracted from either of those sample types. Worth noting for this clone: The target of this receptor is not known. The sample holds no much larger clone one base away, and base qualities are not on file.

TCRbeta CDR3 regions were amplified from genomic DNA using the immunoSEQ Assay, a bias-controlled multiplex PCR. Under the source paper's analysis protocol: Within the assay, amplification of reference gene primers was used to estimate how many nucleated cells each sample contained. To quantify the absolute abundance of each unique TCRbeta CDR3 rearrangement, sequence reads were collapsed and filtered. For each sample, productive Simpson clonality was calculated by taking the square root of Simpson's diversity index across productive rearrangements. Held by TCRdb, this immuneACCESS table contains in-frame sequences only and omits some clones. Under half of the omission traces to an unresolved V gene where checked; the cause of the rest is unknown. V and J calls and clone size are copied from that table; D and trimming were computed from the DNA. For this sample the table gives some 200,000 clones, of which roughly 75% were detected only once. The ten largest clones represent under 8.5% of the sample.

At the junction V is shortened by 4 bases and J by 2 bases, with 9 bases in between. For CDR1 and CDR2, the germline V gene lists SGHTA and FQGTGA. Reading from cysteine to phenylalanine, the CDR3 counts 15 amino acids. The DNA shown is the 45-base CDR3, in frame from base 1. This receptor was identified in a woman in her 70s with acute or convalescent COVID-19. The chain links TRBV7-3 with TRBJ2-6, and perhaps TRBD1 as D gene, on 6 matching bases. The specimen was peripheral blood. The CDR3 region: CASSSRGAGANVLTF. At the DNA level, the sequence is TGTGCCAGCAGCTCCAGGGGAGCTGGGGCCAACGTCCTGACTTTC.